These T cell receptor beta chains were read from a single sample in a study of graft-versus-host responses after intestinal transplantation. This table comes from immunoSEQ multiplex PCR, and its TCRdb copy is limited to in-frame clones, with some not included. The profile shows just over 15,000 clones, about 74% of them singletons. The input for sequencing was ileum tissue, taken 14 days after transplant. These receptors all come from a human patient who received an intestinal transplant, so some T cells may come from the graft donor. Both conserved end residues are trimmed from each CDR3. Fields, in order: clone size, J gene, V gene, D gene, CDR3 protein. The D gene is left open where the match is weak. Not all rows give a size; the values are once, few, many and, for expanded clones, a class.

size: NA
J: TRBJ2-7
V: TRBV5-1
D: TRBD1
CDR3: ASSFRSGQGTYEQY

size: NA
J: TRBJ2-5
V: TRBV9
D: TRBD2
CDR3: ASSNGLAEVETQY

size: NA
J: TRBJ2-7
V: TRBV27
D: TRBD2
CDR3: ASSPLAGVYEQY

size: NA
J: TRBJ2-3
V: TRBV7-3
D: TRBD2
CDR3: ASSDGLAGDTQY

size: few
J: TRBJ1-2
V: TRBV25-1
D: NA
CDR3: ASSELGRADSYGYT

size: NA
J: TRBJ1-2
V: TRBV9
D: TRBD1
CDR3: ASSVGRDRGDYGYT

size: few
J: TRBJ1-1
V: TRBV4-1
D: TRBD1
CDR3: ASSQVTGVVNTEAF

size: NA
J: TRBJ2-1
V: TRBV6-1
D: TRBD2
CDR3: ASSEYASGSPYNEQF

size: NA
J: TRBJ2-7
V: TRBV21-1
D: NA
CDR3: ASSNGTGASLYEQY

size: NA
J: TRBJ2-5
V: TRBV7-9
D: NA
CDR3: ASSLGAESLPETQY

size: NA
J: TRBJ1-1
V: TRBV27
D: TRBD1
CDR3: ASSLLPGQGVNTEAF

size: NA
J: TRBJ1-3
V: TRBV7-9
D: NA
CDR3: ASSLASEGNTIY

size: NA
J: TRBJ1-1
V: TRBV29-1
D: TRBD1
CDR3: SADRGVSEAF

size: NA
J: TRBJ2-2
V: TRBV9
D: NA
CDR3: ASSIRAGELF

size: NA
J: TRBJ2-7
V: TRBV30
D: NA
CDR3: AWVRDGYEQY

size: NA
J: TRBJ2-7
V: TRBV5-5
D: NA
CDR3: ASSLHQGTPRYEQY

size: NA
J: TRBJ1-2
V: TRBV7-6
D: NA
CDR3: ASSSEGEDGYT

size: NA
J: TRBJ2-6
V: TRBV5-1
D: TRBD1
CDR3: ASSLGQGAGANVLT

size: NA
J: TRBJ1-5
V: TRBV28
D: NA
CDR3: ASQVSNQPQH

size: NA
J: TRBJ1-5
V: TRBV5-5
D: NA
CDR3: ASSSDRDPPQH

size: NA
J: TRBJ2-7
V: TRBV29-1
D: TRBD1
CDR3: SVVGQGAWEQY

size: few
J: TRBJ1-2
V: TRBV6-1
D: NA
CDR3: ASSVKGDYGYT

size: few
J: TRBJ1-5
V: TRBV28
D: NA
CDR3: ASSPGTSYSNQPQH

size: NA
J: TRBJ2-4
V: TRBV14
D: NA
CDR3: ASSQDSGARWNIQY

size: NA
J: TRBJ2-7
V: TRBV10-2
D: TRBD1
CDR3: ASGSGTGISNEQY

size: NA
J: TRBJ2-3
V: TRBV23-1
D: TRBD1
CDR3: ASSHRNRGRVDTQY

size: NA
J: TRBJ1-1
V: TRBV6-5
D: NA
CDR3: AISESGDGAF

size: NA
J: TRBJ2-3
V: TRBV10-3
D: NA
CDR3: AIRPGPSTDTQY

size: NA
J: TRBJ1-1
V: TRBV19
D: NA
CDR3: ASSILQGTLNTEAF